The TCR beta chain under discussion was sequenced for a study of cytomegalovirus exposure and HLA in healthy donors. Study-wide points: HLA restriction was apparent for most CMV-associated TCR beta chains in a later analysis. Productive rates of about 90% or about 30% were seen for most TCR beta V segments in an earlier analysis.

Donors likely had unrecorded immune exposures despite being nominally healthy when sampled. Notes on this clone: Antigen specificity is unknown.

Germline CDR1 and CDR2: KGHSH and LQKENI. This CDR3 comprises 14 residues. The V end was cut by 3 bases, the J end by 3 bases, with 11 bases between. PCR involved 60 Vbeta and 13 Jbeta primers. TCRdb's table, derived via immunoSEQ multiplex PCR, lists solely in-frame clones and lacks some. Its table lists 150,000 or so clones. V and J are TRBV18 and TRBJ1-1; D gene ambiguous. The sample taken for sequencing was PBMCs. The clonotype was recovered from a woman aged 55 to 70 in good health and CMV-seronegative. CDR3 amino acids: CASSPGPWDTEAFF. CDR3 coding DNA: TGTGCCAGCTCACCGGGCCCCTGGGACACTGAAGCTTTCTTT. The full variable domain, rest sourced from reference TRBV18 and TRBJ1-1, is NAGVMQNPRHLVRRRGQEARLRCSPMKGHSHVYWYRQLPEEGLKFMVYLQKENIIDESGMPKERFSAEFPKEGPSILRIQQVVRGDSAAYFCASSPGPWDTEAFFGQGTRLTVV.